Each of the 2 T cell receptor beta chains below was sequenced from the same sample in a study of cytomegalovirus exposure and HLA in healthy donors. The PCR had 60 Vbeta and 13 Jbeta primers. The assay was immunoSEQ multiplex PCR, and TCRdb's table has in-frame clones only and misses some. This table has some 25,000 clones, just under 80% appearing once. The sequenced material came from PBMCs. All receptors derive from a male donor in good health and CMV-seronegative.

V and J are TRBV7-8 and TRBJ1-3; possibly TRBD1 for D (6 bases). The CDR3 has 17 amino acids. Germline loops: CDR1 SGHVS, CDR2 FQNEAQ. Trimming took 0 bases from V and 4 from J, leaving 16 bases between them. The CDR3: CASSLAMVGTIGNTIYF. CDR3 DNA: TGTGCCAGCAGCTTAGCTATGGTCGGGACAATCGGAAACACCATATATTTT.

This chain uses TRBV10-3 with TRBJ1-2; D is unresolved. CDR1 is ENHRY, CDR2 SYGVKD, per germline. Deletions cut 4 bases from V and 1 base from J, with 22 bases between. This CDR3 region has 18 residues. The CDR3 loop is CAISGSSGGGSINYGYTF. The DNA for the CDR3 is TGTGCCATCAGTGGCTCCTCGGGCGGAGGATCCATTAACTATGGCTACACCTTC.